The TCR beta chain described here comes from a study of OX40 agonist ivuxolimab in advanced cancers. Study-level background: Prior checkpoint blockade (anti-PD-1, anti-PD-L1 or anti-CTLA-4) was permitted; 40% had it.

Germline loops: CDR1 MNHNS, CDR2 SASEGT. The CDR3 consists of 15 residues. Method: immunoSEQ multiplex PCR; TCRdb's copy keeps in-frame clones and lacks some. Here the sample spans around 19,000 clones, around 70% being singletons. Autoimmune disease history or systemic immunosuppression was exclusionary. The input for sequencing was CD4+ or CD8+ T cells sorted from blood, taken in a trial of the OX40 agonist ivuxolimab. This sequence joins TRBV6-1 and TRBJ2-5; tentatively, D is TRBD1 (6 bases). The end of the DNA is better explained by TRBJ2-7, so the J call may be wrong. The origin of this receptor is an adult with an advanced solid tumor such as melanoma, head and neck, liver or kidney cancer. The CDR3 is CASSEALDSPYEQYF. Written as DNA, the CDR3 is TGTGCCAGCAGTGAAGCCTTGGACAGCCCCTACGAGCAGTACTTC.